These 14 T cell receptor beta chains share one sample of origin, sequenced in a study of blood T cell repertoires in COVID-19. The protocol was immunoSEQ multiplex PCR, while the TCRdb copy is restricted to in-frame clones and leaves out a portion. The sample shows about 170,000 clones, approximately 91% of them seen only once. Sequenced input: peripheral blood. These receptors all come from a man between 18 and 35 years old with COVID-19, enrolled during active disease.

CDR3 nucleotide sequence: TGTGCCAGCAGCTCCGGACAGAAGTGGACCTACGAGCAGTACTTC. Amino acid sequence: CASSSGQKWTYEQYF. This chain joins TRBV6-2 or TRBV6-3 and TRBJ2-7, with D maybe TRBD1 (6 bases). CDR1 MNHEY and CDR2 SVGEGT come from the germline V gene. This CDR3 has 15 residues. V was pared by 6 bases and J by 2 bases, with 17 bases between.

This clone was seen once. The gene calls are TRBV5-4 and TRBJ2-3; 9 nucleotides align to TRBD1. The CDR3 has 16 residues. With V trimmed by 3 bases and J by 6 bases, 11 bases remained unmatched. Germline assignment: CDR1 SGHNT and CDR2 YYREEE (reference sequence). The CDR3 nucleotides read TGTGCCAGCAGCTCTCCGGGACAGGGTTCTTGGGATACGCAGTATTTT. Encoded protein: CASSSPGQGSWDTQYF.

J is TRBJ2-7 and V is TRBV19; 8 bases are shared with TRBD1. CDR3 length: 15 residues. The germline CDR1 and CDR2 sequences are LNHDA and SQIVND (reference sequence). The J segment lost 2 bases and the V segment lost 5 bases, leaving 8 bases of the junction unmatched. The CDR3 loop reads CASSVGTGAPYEQYF. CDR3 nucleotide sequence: TGTGCCAGTAGTGTGGGGACAGGAGCTCCCTACGAGCAGTACTTC.

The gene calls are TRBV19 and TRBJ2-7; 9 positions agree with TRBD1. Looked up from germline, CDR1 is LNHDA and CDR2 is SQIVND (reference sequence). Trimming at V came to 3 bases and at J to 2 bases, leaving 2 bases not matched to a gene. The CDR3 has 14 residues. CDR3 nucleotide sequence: TGTGCCAGTAGTATTGGGACAGGGACCTACGAGCAGTACTTC. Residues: CASSIGTGTYEQYF.

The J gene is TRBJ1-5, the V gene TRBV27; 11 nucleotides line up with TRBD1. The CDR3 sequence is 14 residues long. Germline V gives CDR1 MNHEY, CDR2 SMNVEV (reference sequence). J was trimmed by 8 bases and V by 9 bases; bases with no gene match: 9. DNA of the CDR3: TGTGCCAGTGGACAGGGGGCGAGGGTGAAGCCCCAGCATTTT. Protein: CASGQGARVKPQHF.

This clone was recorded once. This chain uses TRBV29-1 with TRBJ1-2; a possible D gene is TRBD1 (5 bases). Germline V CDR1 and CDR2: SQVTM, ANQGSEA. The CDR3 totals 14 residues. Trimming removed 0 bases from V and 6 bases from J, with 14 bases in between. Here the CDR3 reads CSVEEGLHIDGYTF. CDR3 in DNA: TGCAGCGTTGAAGAGGGACTCCACATCGATGGCTACACCTTC. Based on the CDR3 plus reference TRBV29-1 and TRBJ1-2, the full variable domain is SAVISQKPSRDICQRGTSLTIQCQVDSQVTMMFWYRQQPGQSLTLIATANQGSEATYESGFVIDKFPISRPNLTFSTLTVSNMSPEDSSIYLCSVEEGLHIDGYTFGSGTRLTVV.

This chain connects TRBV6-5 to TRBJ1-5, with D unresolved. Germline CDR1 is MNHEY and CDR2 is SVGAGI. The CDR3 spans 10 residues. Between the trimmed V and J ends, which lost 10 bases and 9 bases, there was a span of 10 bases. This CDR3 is CATGPPPQHF. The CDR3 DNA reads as TGTGCCACCGGTCCTCCGCCCCAGCATTTT.

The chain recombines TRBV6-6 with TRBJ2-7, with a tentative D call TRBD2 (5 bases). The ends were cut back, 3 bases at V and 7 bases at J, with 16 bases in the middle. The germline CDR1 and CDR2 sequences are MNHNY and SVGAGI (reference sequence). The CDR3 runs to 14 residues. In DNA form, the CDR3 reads TGTGCCAGCAGTTATTCGGGCGGGTCTATGGAGCAGTACTTC. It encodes CASSYSGGSMEQYF.

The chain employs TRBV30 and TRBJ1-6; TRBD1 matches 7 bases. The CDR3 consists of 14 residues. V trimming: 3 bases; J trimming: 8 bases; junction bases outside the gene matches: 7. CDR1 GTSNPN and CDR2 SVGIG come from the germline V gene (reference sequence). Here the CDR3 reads CAWSKGGADSPLHF. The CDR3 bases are TGTGCCTGGAGCAAAGGGGGCGCGGATTCACCCCTCCACTTT.

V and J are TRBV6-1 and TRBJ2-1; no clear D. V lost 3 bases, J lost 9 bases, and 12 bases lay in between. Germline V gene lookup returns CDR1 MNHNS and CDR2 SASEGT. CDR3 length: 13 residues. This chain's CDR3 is CASSDQSVGEQFF. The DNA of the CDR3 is TGTGCCAGCAGTGATCAGAGCGTCGGTGAGCAGTTCTTC.

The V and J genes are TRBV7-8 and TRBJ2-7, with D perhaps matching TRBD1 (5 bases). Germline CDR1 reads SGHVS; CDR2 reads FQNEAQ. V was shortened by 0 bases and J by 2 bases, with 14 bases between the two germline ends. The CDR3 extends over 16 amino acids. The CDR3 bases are TGTGCCAGCAGCTTAGCGCCAGGGCAAAGGACCTACGAGCAGTACTTC. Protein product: CASSLAPGQRTYEQYF.

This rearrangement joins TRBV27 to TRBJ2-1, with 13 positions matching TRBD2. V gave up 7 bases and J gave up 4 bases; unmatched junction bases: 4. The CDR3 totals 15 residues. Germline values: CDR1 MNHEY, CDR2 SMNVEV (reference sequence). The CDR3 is CASTPGLAGYNEQFF. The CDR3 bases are TGTGCCAGCACTCCGGGACTAGCGGGATACAATGAGCAGTTCTTC.

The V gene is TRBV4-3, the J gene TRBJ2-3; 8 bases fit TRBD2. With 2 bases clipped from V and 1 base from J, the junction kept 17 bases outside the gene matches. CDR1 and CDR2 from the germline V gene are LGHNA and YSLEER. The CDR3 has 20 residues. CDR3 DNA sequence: TGCGCCAGCAGCCAACCCTCGGGGCGGGAGGTAGGTTTTTGCACAGATACGCAGTATTTT. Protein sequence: CASSQPSGREVGFCTDTQYF.

The CDR3 protein is CASSQVDYLTDHNEQFF. The CDR3 region has the DNA TGCGCCAGCAGCCAAGTTGATTACCTTACAGACCACAATGAGCAGTTCTTC. The V call is TRBV4-3, the J call TRBJ2-1; D is unclear. CDR3 length: 17 residues. Per the germline V gene, CDR1 is LGHNA and CDR2 is YSLEER. V was clipped by 1 base and J by 5 bases, with 18 bases between them.